This T cell receptor (beta chain) was sequenced in a study of technical replicates of blood from several donors. Germline V gives CDR1 SGHRS, CDR2 YFSETQ. V was trimmed by 4 bases and J by 3 bases, leaving 5 bases between them. The CDR3 covers 11 residues. Produced via immunoSEQ multiplex PCR; TCRdb's table is partial and in-frame only. Among about 81,000 clones, around four fifths were seen once, and the ten largest hold 3% to 5%. Only a few counts were recorded for this clone. The TCR was taken from a human donor in good health. Some clones in this sample may be carry-over from other donors' samples. Sample: PBMCs. The chain combines TRBV5-1 with TRBJ2-7, with D uncertain. CDR3 sequence reads: CASSPLYEQYF. CDR3 nucleotide sequence: TGCGCCAGCAGCCCTCTCTACGAGCAGTACTTC.